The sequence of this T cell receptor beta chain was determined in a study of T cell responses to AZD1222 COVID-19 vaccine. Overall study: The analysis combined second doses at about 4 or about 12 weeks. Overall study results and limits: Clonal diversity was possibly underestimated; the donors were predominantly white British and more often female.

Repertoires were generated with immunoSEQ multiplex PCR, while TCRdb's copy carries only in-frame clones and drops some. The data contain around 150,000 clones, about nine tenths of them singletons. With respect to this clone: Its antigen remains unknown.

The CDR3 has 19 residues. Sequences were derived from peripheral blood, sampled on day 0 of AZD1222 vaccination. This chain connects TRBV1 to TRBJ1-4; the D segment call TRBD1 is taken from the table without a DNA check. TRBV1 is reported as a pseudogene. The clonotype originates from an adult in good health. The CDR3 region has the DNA TGCACCAGCAGCGCCCGCAACGGGGGACAGGGCACAACTAATGAAAAACTGTTTTTT. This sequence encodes CTSSARNGGQGTTNEKLFF.